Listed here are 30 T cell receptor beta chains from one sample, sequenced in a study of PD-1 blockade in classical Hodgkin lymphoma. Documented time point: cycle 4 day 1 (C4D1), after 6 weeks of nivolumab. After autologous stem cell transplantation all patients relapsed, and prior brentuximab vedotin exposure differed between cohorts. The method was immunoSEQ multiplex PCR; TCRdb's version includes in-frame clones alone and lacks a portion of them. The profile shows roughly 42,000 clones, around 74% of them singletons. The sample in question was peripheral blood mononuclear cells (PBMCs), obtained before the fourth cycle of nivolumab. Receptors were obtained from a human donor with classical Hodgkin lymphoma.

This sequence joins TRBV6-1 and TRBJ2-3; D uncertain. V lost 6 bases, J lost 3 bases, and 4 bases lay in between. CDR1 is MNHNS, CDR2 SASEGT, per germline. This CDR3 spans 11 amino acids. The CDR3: CASRPTDTQYF. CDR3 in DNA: TGTGCCAGCAGACCAACAGATACGCAGTATTTT.

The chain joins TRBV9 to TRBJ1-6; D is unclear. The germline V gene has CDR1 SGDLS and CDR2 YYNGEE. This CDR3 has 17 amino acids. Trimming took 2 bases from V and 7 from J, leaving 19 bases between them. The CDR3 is CASSVNRREGLNSPLHF. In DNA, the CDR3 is TGTGCCAGCAGCGTGAACCGCCGGGAGGGTCTAAATTCACCCCTCCACTTT.

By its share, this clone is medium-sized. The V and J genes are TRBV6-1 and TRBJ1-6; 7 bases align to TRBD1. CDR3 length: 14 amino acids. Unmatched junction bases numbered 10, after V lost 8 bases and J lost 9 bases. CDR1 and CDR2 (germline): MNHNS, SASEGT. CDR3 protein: CASCWGTALSPLHF. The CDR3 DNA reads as TGTGCCAGCTGTTGGGGGACAGCCCTTTCACCCCTCCACTTT.

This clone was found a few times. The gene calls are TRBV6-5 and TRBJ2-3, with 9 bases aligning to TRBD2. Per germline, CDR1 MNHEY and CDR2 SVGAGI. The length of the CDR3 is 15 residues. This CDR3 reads CASAPAGGPGDTQYF. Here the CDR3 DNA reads TGTGCTTCAGCCCCGGCGGGGGGGCCGGGGGATACGCAGTATTTT.

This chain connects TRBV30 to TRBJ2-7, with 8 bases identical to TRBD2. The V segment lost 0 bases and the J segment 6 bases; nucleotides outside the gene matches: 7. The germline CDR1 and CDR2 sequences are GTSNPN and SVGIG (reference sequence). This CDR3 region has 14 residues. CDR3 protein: CAWSVRGAEIEQYF. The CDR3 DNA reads TGTGCCTGGAGTGTGCGGGGGGCTGAGATCGAGCAGTACTTC.

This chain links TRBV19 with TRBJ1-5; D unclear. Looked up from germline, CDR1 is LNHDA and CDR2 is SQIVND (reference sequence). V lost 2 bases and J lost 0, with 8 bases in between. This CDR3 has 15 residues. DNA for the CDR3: TGTGCCAGTAGTATAAGAGGGAATAGCAATCAGCCCCAGCATTTT. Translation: CASSIRGNSNQPQHF.

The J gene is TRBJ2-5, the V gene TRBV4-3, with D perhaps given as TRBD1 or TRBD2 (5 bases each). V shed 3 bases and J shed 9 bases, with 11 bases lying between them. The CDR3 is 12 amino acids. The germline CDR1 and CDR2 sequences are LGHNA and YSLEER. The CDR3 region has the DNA TGCGCCAGCAGCCAGGGACCGGGACCCCAGTACTTC. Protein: CASSQGPGPQYF.

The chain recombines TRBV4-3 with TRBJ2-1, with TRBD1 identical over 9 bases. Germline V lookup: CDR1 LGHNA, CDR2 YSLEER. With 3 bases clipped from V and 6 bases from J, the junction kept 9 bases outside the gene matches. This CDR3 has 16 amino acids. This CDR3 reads CASSHEGQGISNEQFF. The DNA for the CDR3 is TGCGCCAGCAGCCATGAGGGACAGGGAATAAGCAATGAGCAGTTCTTC.

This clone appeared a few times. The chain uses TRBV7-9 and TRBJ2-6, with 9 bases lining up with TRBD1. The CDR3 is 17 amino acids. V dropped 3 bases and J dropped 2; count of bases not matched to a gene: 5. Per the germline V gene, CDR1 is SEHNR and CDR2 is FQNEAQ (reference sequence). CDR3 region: CASSFTQGAPGANVLTF. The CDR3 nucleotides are TGTGCCAGCAGCTTTACACAGGGGGCGCCTGGGGCCAACGTCCTGACTTTC.

The CDR3 sequence: CASSPWGETPNYGYTF. Here the CDR3 DNA reads TGTGCCAGCAGCCCATGGGGGGAAACCCCTAACTATGGCTACACCTTC. The rearrangement uses TRBV7-2 and TRBJ1-2; weak D call: TRBD1 (5 bases). The CDR3 is made up of 16 amino acids. Germline V CDR1 and CDR2: SGHTA, FQGNSA. The ends were cut back, 5 bases at V and 0 bases at J, with 16 bases in the middle.

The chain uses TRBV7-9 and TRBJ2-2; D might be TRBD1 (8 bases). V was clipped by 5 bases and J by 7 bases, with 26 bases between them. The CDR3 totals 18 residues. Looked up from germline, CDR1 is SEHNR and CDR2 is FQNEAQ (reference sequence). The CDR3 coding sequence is TGTGCCAGCAGCCAGAACTCAGCGGGACAGGCGACGGACGGGGAGCTGTTTTTT. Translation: CASSQNSAGQATDGELFF. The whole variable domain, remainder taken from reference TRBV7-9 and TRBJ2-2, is DTGVSQNPRHKITKRGQNVTFRCDPISEHNRLYWYRQTLGQGPEFLTYFQNEAQLEKSRLLSDRFSAERPKGSFSTLEIQRTEQGDSAMYLCASSQNSAGQATDGELFFGEGSRLTVL.

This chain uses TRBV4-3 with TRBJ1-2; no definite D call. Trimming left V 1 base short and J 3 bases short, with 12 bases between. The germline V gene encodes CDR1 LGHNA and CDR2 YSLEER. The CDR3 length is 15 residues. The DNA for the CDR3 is TGCGCCAGCAGCCAAGCCCTGGGAGAGGACTATGGCTACACCTTC. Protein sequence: CASSQALGEDYGYTF.

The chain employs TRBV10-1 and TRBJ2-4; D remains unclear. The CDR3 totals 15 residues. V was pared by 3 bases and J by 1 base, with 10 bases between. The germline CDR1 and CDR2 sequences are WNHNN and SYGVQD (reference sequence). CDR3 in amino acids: CASSDPVGAKNIQYF. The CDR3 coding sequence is TGCGCCAGCAGTGACCCCGTAGGGGCCAAAAACATTCAGTACTTC.

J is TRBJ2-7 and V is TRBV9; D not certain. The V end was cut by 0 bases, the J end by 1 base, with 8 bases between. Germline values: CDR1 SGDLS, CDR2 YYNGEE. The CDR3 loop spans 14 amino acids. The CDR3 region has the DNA TGTGCCAGCAGCGTAGAAGTCCTATCCTACGAGCAGTACTTC. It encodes CASSVEVLSYEQYF.

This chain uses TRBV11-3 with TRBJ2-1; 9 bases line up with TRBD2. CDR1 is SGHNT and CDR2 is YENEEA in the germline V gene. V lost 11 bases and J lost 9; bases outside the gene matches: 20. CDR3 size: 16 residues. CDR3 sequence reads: CASAAGGKSGGGEQFF. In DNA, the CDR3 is TGTGCCTCTGCGGCGGGGGGGAAGTCGGGTGGTGGTGAGCAGTTCTTC.

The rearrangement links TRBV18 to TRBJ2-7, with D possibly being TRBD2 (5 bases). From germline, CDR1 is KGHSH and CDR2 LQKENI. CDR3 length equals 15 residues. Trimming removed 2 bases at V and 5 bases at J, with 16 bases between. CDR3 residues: CASSPEGRRIHEQYF. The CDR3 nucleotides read TGTGCCAGCTCACCAGAGGGTAGACGCATCCACGAGCAGTACTTC.

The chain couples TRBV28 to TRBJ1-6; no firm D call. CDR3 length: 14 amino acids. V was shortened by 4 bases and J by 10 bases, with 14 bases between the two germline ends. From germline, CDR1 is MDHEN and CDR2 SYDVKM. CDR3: CASSSLASGSPLHF. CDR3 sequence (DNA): TGTGCCAGCAGTTCACTTGCTTCGGGGTCACCCCTCCACTTT.

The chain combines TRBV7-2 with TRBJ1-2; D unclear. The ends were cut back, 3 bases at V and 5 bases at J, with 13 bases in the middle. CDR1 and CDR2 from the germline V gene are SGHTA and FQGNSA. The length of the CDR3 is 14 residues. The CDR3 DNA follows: TGTGCCAGCAGCTTTCACAACCTAAAATATGGCTACACCTTC. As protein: CASSFHNLKYGYTF.

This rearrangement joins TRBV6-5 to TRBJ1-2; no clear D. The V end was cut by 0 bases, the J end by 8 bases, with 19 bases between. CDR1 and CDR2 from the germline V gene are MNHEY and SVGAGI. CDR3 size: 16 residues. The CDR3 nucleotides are TGTGCCAGCAGTTACTCTCTGACCTTCCTGGGAGAAGGCTACACCTTC. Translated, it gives CASSYSLTFLGEGYTF.

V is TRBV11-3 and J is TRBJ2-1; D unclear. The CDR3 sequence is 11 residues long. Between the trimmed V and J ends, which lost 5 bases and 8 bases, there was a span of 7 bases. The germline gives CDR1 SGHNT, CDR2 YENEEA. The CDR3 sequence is CASSLTDEQFF. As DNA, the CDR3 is TGTGCCAGCAGCCTTACTGATGAGCAGTTCTTC.

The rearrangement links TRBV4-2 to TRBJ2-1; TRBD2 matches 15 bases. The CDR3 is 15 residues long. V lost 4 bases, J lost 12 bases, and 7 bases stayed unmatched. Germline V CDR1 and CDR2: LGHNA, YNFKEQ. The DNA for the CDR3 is TGTGCCAGCAGCCCTGGACTAGCGGGGGGGCCAGGGCAGTTCTTC. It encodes CASSPGLAGGPGQFF.

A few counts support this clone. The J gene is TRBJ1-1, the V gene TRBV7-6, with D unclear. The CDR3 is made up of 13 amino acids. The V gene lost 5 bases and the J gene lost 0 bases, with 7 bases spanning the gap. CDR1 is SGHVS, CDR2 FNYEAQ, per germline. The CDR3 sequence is CASSADLNTEAFF. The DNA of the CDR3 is TGTGCCAGCAGCGCCGACCTGAACACTGAAGCTTTCTTT.

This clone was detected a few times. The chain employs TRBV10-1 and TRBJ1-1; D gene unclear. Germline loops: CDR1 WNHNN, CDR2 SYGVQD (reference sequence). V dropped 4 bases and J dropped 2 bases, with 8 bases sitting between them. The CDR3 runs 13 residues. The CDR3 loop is CASSGEINTEAFF. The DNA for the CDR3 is TGCGCCAGCAGTGGGGAGATAAACACTGAAGCTTTCTTT.

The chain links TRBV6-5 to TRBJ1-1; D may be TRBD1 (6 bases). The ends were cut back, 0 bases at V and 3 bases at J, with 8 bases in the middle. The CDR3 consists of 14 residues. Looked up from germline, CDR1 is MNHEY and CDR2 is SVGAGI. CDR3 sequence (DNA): TGTGCCAGCAGTTACTCAGGGGGAGACACTGAAGCTTTCTTT. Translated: CASSYSGGDTEAFF.

CDR3: CASSEPFGGALYEQYF. Written as DNA, the CDR3 is TGTGCCAGCAGTGAGCCGTTCGGCGGGGCCCTCTACGAGCAGTACTTC. The genes are TRBV2 and TRBJ2-7; tentative D call: TRBD2 (6 bases). Germline V gene sequence: CDR1 SNHLY, CDR2 FYNNEI. Between the trimmed V and J ends, which lost 3 bases and 3 bases, there was a span of 18 bases. The CDR3 totals 16 residues.

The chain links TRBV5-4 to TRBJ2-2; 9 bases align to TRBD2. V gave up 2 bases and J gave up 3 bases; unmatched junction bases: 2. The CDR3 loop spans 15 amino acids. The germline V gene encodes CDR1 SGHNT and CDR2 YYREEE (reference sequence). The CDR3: CASSFGGGDTGELFF. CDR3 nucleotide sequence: TGTGCCAGCAGCTTTGGCGGGGGGGACACCGGGGAGCTGTTTTTT.

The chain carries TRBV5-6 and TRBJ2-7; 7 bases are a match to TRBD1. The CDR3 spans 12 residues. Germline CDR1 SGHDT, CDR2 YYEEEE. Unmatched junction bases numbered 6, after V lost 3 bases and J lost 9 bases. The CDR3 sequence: CASSYDRVWQYF. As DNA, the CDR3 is TGTGCCAGCAGCTATGACAGGGTATGGCAGTACTTC.

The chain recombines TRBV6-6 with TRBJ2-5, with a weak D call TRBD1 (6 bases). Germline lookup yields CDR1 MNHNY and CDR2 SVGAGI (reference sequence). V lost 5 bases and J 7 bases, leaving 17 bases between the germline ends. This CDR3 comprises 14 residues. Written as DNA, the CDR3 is TGTGCCAGCAGTCTTAGGAAGGGGGACGGGACCCAGTACTTC. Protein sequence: CASSLRKGDGTQYF.

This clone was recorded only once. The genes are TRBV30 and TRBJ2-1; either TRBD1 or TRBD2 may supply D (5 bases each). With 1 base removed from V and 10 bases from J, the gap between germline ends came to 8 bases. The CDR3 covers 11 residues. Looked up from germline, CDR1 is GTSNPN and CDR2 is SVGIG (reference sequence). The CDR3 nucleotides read TGTGCCTGGAGTGGGGACCGAGAGCAGTTCTTC. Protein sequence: CAWSGDREQFF.

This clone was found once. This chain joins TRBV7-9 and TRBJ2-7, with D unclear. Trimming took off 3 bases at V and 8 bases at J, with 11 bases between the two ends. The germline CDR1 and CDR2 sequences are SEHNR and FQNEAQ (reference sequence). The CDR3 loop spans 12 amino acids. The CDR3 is CASSLGSIQQYF. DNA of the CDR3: TGTGCCAGCAGCTTGGGTTCTATCCAGCAGTACTTC.